This TCR beta chain was found in a study of early T cells in non-severe SARS-CoV-2 infection. In the study overall: Alpha and beta chains were unpaired, from unsorted whole-blood bulk RNA.

CDR1 and CDR2 (germline): MDHEN, SYDVKM. The ends were cut back, 5 bases at V and 2 bases at J, with 13 bases in the middle. The CDR3 has 15 amino acids. This clonotype showed up many times. The TCR library protocol was used to attach unique molecular identifiers. These identifiers were attached to individual cDNA molecules. Using its own MiXCR run on the 5' RACE reads, TCRdb lists one record per CDR3 protein. The table records 35,000 to 50,000 distinct CDR3 sequences, roughly 6% of them present only once. Sequencing used whole blood, obtained at baseline. This receptor was obtained from an adult who was a healthcare worker with PCR-confirmed SARS-CoV-2 infection or an uninfected control (not recorded which). The chain employs TRBV28 and TRBJ1-5; D remains ambiguous. The CDR3 DNA reads TGTGCCAGCAGTAAGCGTAGTGGAGGCAATCAGCCCCAGCATTTT. Translated, it gives CASSKRSGGNQPQHF.